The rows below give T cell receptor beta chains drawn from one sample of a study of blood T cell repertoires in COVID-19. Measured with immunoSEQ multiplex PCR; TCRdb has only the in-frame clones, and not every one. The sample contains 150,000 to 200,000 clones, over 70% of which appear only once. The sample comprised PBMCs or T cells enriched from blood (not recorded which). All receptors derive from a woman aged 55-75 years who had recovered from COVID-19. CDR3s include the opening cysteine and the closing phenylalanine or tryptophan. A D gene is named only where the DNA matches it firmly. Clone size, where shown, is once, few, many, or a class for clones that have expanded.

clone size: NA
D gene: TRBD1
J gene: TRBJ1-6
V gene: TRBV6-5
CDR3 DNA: TGTGCCAGCAGGCCGGGACAGGTAAATTCGGGCCTCCACTTT
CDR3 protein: CASRPGQVNSGLHF

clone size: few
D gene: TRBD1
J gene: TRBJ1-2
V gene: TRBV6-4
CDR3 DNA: TGTGCCAGCAGTGACTCCGATCAGGGGGTAAACTATGGCTACACCTTC
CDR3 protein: CASSDSDQGVNYGYTF

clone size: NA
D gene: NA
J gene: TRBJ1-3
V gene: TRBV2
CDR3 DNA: TGTGCCAGCAGTCCCGCGGGAAACACCATATATTTT
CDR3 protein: CASSPAGNTIYF

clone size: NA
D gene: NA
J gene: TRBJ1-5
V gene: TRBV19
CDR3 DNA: TGTGCCAGTAGTATAGCCAGGGGCAATCAGCCCCAGCATTTT
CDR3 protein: CASSIARGNQPQHF

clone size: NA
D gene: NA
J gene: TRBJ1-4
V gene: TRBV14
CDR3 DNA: TGTGCCAGCAGCCGGACGGGGGAGGGAGAAAAACTGTTTTTT
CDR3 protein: CASSRTGEGEKLFF

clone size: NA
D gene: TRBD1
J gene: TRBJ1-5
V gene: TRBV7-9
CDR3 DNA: TGTGCCAGCAGCGACAGGGGTGATCAGCCCCAGCATTTT
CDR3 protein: CASSDRGDQPQHF

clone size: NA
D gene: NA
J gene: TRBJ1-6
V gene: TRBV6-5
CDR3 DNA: TGTGCCAGCAGTTACGAGGGCAGGCCCGATTCACCCCTCCACTTT
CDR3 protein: CASSYEGRPDSPLHF

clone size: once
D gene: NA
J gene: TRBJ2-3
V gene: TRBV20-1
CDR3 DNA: TGCAGTGCGGGAACGGGGGAAACGCAGTATTTT
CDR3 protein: CSAGTGETQYF

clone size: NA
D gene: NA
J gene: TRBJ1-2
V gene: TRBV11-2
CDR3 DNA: TGTGCCAGCAGCTTTCGGGGGGCGGACTATGGCTACACCTTC
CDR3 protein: CASSFRGADYGYTF

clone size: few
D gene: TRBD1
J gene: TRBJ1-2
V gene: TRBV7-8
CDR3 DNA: TGTGCCAGCAGCTTAAGAGACAGGGCGTTGGGAGGCTACACCTTC
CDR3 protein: CASSLRDRALGGYTF

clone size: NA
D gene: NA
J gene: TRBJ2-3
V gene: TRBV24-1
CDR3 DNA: TGTGCCACCAGTGATTATGCGGGAGATACGCAGTATTTT
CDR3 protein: CATSDYAGDTQYF